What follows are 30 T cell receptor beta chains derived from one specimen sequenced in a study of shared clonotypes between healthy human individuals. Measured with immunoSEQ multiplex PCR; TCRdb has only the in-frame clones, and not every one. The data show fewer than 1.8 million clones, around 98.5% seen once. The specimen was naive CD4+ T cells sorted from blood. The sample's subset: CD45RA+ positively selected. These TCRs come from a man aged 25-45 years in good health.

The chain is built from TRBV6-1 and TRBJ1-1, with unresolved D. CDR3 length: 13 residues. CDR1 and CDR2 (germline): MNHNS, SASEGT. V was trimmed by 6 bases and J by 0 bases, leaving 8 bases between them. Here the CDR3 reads CASRREMNTEAFF. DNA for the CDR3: TGTGCCAGCAGGAGAGAAATGAACACTGAAGCTTTCTTT.

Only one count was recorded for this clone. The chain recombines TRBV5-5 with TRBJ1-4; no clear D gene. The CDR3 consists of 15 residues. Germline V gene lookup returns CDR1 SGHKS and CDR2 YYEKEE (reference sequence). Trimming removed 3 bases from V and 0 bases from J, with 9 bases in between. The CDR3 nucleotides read TGTGCCAGCAGCTCGGGATCGGCAACTAATGAAAAACTGTTTTTT. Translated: CASSSGSATNEKLFF.

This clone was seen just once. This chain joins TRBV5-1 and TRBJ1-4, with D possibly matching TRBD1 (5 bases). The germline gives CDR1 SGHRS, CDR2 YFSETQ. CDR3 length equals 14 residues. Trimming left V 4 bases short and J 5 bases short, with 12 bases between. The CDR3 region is CASSIQAKNEKLFF. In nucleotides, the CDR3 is TGCGCCAGCAGCATACAGGCGAAAAATGAAAAACTGTTTTTT.

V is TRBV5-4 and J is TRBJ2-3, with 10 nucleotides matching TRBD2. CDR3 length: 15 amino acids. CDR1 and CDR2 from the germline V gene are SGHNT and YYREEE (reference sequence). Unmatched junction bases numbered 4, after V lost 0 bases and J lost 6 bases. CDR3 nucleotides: TGTGCCAGCAGCTTGGGGAGCGGGAGGGGGGATACGCAGTATTTT. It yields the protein CASSLGSGRGDTQYF. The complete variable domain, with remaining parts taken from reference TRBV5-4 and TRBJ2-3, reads ETGVTQSPTHLIKTRGQQVTLRCSSQSGHNTVSWYQQALGQGPQFIFQYYREEENGRGNFPPRFSGLQFPNYSSELNVNALELDDSALYLCASSLGSGRGDTQYFGPGTRLTVL.

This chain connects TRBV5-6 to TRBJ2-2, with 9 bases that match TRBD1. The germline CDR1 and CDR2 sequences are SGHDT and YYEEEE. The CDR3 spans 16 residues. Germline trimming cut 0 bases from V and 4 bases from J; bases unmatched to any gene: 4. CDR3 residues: CASSLVLTGGTGELFF. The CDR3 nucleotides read TGTGCCAGCAGCTTGGTTCTGACAGGGGGCACCGGGGAGCTGTTTTTT.

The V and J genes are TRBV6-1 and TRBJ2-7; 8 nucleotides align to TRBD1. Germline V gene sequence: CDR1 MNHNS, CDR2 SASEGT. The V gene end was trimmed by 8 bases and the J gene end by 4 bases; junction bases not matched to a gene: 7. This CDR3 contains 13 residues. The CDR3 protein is CASRTGTLYEQYF. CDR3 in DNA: TGTGCCAGCCGGACAGGGACCCTTTACGAGCAGTACTTC.

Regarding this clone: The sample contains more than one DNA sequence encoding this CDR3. The CDR3 DNA follows: TGCGCCAGCAGCTTGTCCAGGGACAATGAGCAGTTCTTC. Protein product: CASSLSRDNEQFF. This chain uses TRBV5-1 with TRBJ2-1; D is possibly TRBD1 (5 bases). V dropped 1 base and J dropped 5 bases, with 7 bases sitting between them. This CDR3 contains 13 residues. Germline lookup yields CDR1 SGHRS and CDR2 YFSETQ. Based on the CDR3 plus reference TRBV5-1 and TRBJ2-1, the full variable domain is KAGVTQTPRYLIKTRGQQVTLSCSPISGHRSVSWYQQTPGQGLQFLFEYFSETQRNKGNFPGRFSGRQFSNSRSEMNVSTLELGDSALYLCASSLSRDNEQFFGPGTRLTVL.

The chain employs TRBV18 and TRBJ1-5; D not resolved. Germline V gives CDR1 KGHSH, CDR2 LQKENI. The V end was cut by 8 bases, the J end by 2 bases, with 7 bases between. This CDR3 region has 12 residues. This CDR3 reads CASGIGNQPQHF. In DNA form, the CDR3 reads TGTGCCAGCGGGATAGGCAATCAGCCCCAGCATTTT.

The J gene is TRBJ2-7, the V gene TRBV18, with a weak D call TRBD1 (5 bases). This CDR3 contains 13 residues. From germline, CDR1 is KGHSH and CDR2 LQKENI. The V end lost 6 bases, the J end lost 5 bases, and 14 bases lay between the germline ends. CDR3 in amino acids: CASSQVGADEQYF. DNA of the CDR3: TGTGCCAGCTCTCAGGTAGGGGCGGACGAGCAGTACTTC. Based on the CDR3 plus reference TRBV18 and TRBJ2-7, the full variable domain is NAGVMQNPRHLVRRRGQEARLRCSPMKGHSHVYWYRQLPEEGLKFMVYLQKENIIDESGMPKERFSAEFPKEGPSILRIQQVVRGDSAAYFCASSQVGADEQYFGPGTRLTVT.

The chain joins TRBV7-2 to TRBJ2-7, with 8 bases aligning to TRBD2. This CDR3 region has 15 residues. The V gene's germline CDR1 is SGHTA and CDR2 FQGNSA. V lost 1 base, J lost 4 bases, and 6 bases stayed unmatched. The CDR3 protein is CASSLGGTRGYEQYF. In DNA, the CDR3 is TGTGCCAGCAGCTTAGGCGGGACTAGAGGATACGAGCAGTACTTC.

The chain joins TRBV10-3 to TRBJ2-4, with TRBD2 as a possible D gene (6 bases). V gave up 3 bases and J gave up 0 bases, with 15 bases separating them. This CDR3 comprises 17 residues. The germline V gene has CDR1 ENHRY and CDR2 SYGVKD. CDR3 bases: TGTGCCATCAGTGAAGGGAGGAATCTGGGAGCCAAAAACATTCAGTACTTC. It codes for CAISEGRNLGAKNIQYF.

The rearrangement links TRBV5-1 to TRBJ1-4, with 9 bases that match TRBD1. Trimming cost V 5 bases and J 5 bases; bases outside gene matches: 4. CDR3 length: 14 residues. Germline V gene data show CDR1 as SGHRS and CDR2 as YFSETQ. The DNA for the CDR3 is TGCGCCAGCAGAGGACAGGGGCCGAATGAAAAACTGTTTTTT. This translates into CASRGQGPNEKLFF.

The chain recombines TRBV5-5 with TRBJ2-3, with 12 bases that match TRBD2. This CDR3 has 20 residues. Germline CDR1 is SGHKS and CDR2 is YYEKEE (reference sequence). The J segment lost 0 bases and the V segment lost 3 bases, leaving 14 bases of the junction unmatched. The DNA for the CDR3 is TGTGCCAGCAGCTCGTCAATTAGTAGGACTAGCGGGGCTAGCACAGATACGCAGTATTTT. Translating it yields CASSSSISRTSGASTDTQYF.

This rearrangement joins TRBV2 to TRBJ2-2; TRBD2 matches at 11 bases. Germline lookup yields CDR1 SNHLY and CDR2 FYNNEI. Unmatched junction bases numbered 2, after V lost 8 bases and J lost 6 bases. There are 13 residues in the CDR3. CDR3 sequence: CASRLAGPGELFF. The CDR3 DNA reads TGTGCCAGCCGACTAGCGGGACCCGGGGAGCTGTTTTTT.

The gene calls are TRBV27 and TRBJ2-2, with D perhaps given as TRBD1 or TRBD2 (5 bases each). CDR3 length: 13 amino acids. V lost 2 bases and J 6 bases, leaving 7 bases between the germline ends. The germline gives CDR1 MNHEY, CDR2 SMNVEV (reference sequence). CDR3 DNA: TGTGCCAGCAGTTTAATGGGACCCGGGGAGCTGTTTTTT. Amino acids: CASSLMGPGELFF.

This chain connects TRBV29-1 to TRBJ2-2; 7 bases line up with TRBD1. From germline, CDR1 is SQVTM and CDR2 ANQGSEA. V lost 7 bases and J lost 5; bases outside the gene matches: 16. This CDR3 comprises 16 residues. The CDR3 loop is CSATRAGGIRTGELFF. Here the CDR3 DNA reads TGCAGCGCTACCCGGGCAGGGGGAATAAGAACCGGGGAGCTGTTTTTT.

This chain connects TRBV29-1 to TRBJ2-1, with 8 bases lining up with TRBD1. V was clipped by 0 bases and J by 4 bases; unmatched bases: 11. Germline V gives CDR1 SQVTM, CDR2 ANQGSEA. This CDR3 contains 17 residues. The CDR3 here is CSVEEVPAGTGYNEQFF. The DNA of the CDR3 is TGCAGCGTTGAAGAAGTACCCGCCGGGACAGGTTACAATGAGCAGTTCTTC.

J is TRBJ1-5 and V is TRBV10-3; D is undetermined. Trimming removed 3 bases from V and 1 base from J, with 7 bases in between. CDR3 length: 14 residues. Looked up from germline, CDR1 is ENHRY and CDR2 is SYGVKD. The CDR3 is CAISDPQSNQPQHF. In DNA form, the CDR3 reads TGTGCCATCAGTGACCCCCAAAGCAATCAGCCCCAGCATTTT.

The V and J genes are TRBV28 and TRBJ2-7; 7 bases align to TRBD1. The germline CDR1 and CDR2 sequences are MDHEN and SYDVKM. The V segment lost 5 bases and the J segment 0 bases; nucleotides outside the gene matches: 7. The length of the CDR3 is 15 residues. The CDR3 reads CASSESGTASYEQYF. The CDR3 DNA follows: TGTGCCAGCAGTGAATCCGGGACAGCCTCCTACGAGCAGTACTTC.

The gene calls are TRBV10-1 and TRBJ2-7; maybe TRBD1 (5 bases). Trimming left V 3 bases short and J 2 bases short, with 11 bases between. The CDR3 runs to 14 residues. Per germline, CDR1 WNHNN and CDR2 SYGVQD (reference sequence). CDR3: CASSDPGSPYEQYF. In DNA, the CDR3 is TGCGCCAGCAGTGACCCAGGGTCCCCCTACGAGCAGTACTTC.

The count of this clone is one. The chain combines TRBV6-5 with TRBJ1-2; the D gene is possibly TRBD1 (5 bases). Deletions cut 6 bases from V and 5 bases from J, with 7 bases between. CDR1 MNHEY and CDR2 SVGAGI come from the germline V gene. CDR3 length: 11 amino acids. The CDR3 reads CASSQGYGYTF. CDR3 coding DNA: TGTGCCAGCAGCCAGGGTTATGGCTACACCTTC.

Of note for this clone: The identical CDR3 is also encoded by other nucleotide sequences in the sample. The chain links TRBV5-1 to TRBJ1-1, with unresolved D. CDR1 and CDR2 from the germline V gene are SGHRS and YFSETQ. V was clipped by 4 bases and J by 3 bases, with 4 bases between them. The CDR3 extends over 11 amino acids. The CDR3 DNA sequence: TGCGCCAGCAGCCTAGACACTGAAGCTTTCTTT. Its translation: CASSLDTEAFF.

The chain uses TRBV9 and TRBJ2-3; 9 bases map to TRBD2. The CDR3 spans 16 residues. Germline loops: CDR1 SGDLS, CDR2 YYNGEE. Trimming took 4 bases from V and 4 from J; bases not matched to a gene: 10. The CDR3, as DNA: TGTGCCAGCAGCCTAGTGGTAGCGGGAGCCGCAGATACGCAGTATTTT. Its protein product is CASSLVVAGAADTQYF.

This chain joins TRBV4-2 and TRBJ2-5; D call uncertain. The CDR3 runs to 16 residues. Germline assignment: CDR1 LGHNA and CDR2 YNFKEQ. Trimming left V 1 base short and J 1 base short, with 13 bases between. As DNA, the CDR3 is TGTGCCAGCAGCCAAGGGGGTGTCGGGCGCCAAGAGACCCAGTACTTC. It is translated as CASSQGGVGRQETQYF.

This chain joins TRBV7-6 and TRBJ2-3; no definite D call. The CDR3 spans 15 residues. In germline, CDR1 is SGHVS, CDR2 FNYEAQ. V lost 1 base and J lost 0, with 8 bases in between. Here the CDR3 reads CASSLGAVSTDTQYF. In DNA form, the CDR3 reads TGTGCCAGCAGCTTAGGAGCAGTTAGCACAGATACGCAGTATTTT. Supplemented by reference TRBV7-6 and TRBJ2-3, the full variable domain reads GAGVSQSPRYKVTKRGQDVALRCDPISGHVSLYWYRQALGQGPEFLTYFNYEAQQDKSGLPNDRFSAERPEGSISTLTIQRTEQRDSAMYRCASSLGAVSTDTQYFGPGTRLTVL.

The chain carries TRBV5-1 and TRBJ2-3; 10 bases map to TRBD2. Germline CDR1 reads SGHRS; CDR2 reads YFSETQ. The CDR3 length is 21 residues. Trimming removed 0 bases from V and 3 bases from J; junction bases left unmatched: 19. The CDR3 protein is CASSLARRASGSSLETDTQYF. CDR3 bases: TGCGCCAGCAGCTTGGCCAGGAGGGCTAGCGGGAGCTCATTAGAGACAGATACGCAGTATTTT.

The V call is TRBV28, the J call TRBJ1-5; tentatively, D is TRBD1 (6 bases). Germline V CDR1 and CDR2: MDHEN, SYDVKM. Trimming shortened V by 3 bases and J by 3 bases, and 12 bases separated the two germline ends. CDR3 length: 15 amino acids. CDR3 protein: CASSFRGRVNQPQHF. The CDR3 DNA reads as TGTGCCAGCAGTTTCAGGGGTCGGGTCAATCAGCCCCAGCATTTT.

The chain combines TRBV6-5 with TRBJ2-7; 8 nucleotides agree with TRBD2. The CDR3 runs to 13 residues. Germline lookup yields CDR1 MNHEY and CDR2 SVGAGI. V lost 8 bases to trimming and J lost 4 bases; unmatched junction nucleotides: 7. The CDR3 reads CASRQRGGYEQYF. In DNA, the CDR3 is TGTGCCAGCCGGCAACGGGGGGGGTACGAGCAGTACTTC.

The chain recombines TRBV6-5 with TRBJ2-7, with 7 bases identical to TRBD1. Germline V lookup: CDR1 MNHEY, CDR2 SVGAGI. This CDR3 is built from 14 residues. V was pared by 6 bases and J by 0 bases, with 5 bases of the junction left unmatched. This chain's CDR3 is CASRDRRSSYEQYF. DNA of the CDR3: TGTGCCAGCAGGGACAGGCGAAGCTCCTACGAGCAGTACTTC.

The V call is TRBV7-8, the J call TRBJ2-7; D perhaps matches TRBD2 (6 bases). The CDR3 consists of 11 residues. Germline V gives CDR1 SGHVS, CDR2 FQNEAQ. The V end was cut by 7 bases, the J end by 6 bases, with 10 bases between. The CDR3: CASTGGSEQYF. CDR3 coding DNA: TGTGCCAGCACCGGAGGGAGCGAGCAGTACTTC. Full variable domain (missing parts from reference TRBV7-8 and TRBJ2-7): GAGVSQSPRYKVAKRGQDVALRCDPISGHVSLFWYQQALGQGPEFLTYFQNEAQLDKSGLPSDRFFAERPEGSVSTLKIQRTQQEDSAVYLCASTGGSEQYFGPGTRLTVT.